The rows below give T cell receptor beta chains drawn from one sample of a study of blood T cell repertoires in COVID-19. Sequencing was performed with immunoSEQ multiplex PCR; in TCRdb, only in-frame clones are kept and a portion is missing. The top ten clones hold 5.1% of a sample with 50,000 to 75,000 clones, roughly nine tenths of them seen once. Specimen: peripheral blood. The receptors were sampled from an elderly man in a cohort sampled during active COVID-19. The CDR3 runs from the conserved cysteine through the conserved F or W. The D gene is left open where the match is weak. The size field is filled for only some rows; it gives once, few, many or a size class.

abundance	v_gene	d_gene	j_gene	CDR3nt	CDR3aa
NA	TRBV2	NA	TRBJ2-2	TGTGCCAGCAGTGAACAGGGAACAAACACCGGGGAGCTGTTTTTT	CASSEQGTNTGELFF
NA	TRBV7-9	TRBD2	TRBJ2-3	TGTGCCACTCCGATTCGGGAGGCTTCTAGCACAGATACGCAGTATTTT	CATPIREASSTDTQYF
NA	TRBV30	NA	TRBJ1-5	TGTGCCTGGAGTAAAGGGGAGGCCGACGTTGGCAATCAGCCCCAGCATTTT	CAWSKGEADVGNQPQHF
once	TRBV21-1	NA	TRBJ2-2	TGTGCCAGCAGCAGCACCGGGGGACTAAGCACCGGGGAGCTGTTTTTT	CASSSTGGLSTGELFF
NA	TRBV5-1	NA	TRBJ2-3	TGCGCCAGCAGCTCGGGGGACGGAAGCACAGATACGCAGTATTTT	CASSSGDGSTDTQYF
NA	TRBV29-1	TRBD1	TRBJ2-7	TGCAGCGTTGGACAGGGGGCCCACGAGCAGTACTTC	CSVGQGAHEQYF
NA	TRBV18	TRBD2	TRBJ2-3	TGTGCCAGCTCACCACGGCTTAGCGGGGGTCTCTCAGATACGCAGTATTTT	CASSPRLSGGLSDTQYF
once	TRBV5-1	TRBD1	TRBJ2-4	TGCGCCAGCAGCTTGGAAGGACAGGGGGCGCCTCCCGGCAAAAACATTCAGTACTTC	CASSLEGQGAPPGKNIQYF
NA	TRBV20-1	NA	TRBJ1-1	TGCAGGGTTTACAGGAACACTGAAGCTTTCTTT	CRVYRNTEAFF
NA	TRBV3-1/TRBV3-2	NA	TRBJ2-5	TGTGCCAGCAGCCAAGGCATAGATAACCAAGAGACCCAGTACTTC	CASSQGIDNQETQYF
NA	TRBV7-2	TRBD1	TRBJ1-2	TGTGCCAGCAGTACGGACAGGGGGCCCTATGGCTACACCTTC	CASSTDRGPYGYTF
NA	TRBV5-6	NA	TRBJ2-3	TGTGCCAGCAGCCGGACAGCCACAGATACGCAGTATTTT	CASSRTATDTQYF
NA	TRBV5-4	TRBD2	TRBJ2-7	TGTGCCAGCAGCGGGGACTACTCCTACGAGCAGTACTTC	CASSGDYSYEQYF
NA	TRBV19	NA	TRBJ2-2	TGTGCCAGTACCCTCAGGCCAGGGCGGTCCACCGGGGAGCTGTTTTTT	CASTLRPGRSTGELFF
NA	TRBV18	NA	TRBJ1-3	TGTGCCAGCTCACTGGGTGGAGGGCTCTCTGGAAACACCATATATTTT	CASSLGGGLSGNTIYF
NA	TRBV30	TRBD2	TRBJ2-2	TGTGCCTGGCGGTCTAGCGGGGCGAACACCGGGGAGCTGTTTTTT	CAWRSSGANTGELFF
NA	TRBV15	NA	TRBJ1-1	TGTGCCACCAGCAGATCCGACATTGAAGCTTTCTTT	CATSRSDIEAFF
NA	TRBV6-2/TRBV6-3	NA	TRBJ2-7	TGTGCCAGCAGTTACTCGGGGGGGGGCCAGAGTGAGCAGTACTTC	CASSYSGGGQSEQYF
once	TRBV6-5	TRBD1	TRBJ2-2	TGTGCCAGCAATCGGGACAGGAACACCGGGGAGCTGTTTTTT	CASNRDRNTGELFF
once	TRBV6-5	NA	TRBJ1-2	TGTGCCAGCAGTTACGATCCGGGTGGAGTGGGCTATGGCTACACCTTC	CASSYDPGGVGYGYTF
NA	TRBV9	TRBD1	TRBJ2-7	TGTGCCAGCAGCTACTCCGGGACAGGGCCCTACGAGCAGTACTTC	CASSYSGTGPYEQYF
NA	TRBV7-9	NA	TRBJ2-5	TGTGCCAGCAGCTTAGCGAACGCGGGCTTCCCAGGCCAGTACTTC	CASSLANAGFPGQYF
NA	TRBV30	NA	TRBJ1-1	TGTGCCTGGAGTGTAGGGGGGGCGGTAGGAGGCACTGAAGCTTTCTTT	CAWSVGGAVGGTEAFF
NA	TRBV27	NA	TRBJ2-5	TGTGCCAGCAGTTTAATGGCAGGGCACCAAGAGACCCAGTACTTC	CASSLMAGHQETQYF
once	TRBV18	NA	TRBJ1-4	TGTGCCAGCTCACCACAGGGGATTGAAAAACTGTTTTTT	CASSPQGIEKLFF
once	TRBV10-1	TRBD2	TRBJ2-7	TGCGCCAGCAGTGAGAAGGTAGCGGGAAGATACGAGCAGTACTTC	CASSEKVAGRYEQYF
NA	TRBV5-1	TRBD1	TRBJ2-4	TGCGCCAGCAGTGGGACGGGGACAGGGAAGGGGTTGGCCAAAAACATTCAGTACTTC	CASSGTGTGKGLAKNIQYF
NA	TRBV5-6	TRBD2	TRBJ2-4	TGTGCCAGCAGGGATTGGACTAGCGTAACCAAAAACATTCAGTACTTC	CASRDWTSVTKNIQYF
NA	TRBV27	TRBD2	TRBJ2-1	TGTGCCAGCATCGCGCTAGCGGGGTACAATGAGCAGTTCTTC	CASIALAGYNEQFF
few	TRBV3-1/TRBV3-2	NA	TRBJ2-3	TGTGCCAGCAGCCAAGTACAGCACACAGATACGCAGTATTTT	CASSQVQHTDTQYF
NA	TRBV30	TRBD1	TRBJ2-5	TGTGCCTGGAGCTTGGGACAGCAAGAGACCCAGTACTTC	CAWSLGQQETQYF
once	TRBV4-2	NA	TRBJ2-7	TGTGCCAGCAGCCAAGGTCCAGTCTACGAGCAGTACTTC	CASSQGPVYEQYF
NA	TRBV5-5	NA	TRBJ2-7	TGTGCCAGCAGCTTGGTAGAAGGGGGGGCCTACGAGCAGTACTTC	CASSLVEGGAYEQYF
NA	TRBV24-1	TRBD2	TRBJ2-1	TGTGCCACCAGTCGTAATAGCGGGGTGAATGAGCAGTTCTTC	CATSRNSGVNEQFF
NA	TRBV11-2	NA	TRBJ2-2	TGTGCCAGCAGCCCTTACAGGGCTGACACCGGGGAGCTGTTTTTT	CASSPYRADTGELFF
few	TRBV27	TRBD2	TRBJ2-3	TGTGCCAGCAGTGCGGGGGGTTATTTTCCCCCAGATACGCAGTATTTT	CASSAGGYFPPDTQYF
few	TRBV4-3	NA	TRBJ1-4	TGCGCCAGCAGCCAAGAAGCGATGCGGGGGGCCTGGGGAAAACTGTTTTTT	CASSQEAMRGAWGKLFF
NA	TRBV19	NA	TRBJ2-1	TGTGCCAGTAGTATTCGTAACTCCTACAATGAGCAGTTCTTC	CASSIRNSYNEQFF
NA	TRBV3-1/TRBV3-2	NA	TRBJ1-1	TGTGCCAGCAGCCAAGCCGCGGGACGAGGGAACACTGAAGCTTTCTTT	CASSQAAGRGNTEAFF
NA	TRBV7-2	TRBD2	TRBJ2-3	TGTGCCAGCAGCTTAAGTAGCGGGAGCACAGATACGCAGTATTTT	CASSLSSGSTDTQYF